This T cell receptor beta chain is drawn from a study of blood T cells in healthy people across ages. Combining a sample-barcoded 5' primer with a J-beta primer mix, a second PCR ran for roughly 7 to 12 cycles. Using its own MiXCR run on the 5' RACE reads, TCRdb lists one record per CDR3 protein. The sample comprises approximately 780,000 distinct CDR3 sequences, roughly 24% of which are singletons, and approximately 2.9% rests with the top ten. This clonotype was observed a handful of times. The sample was also reused in another study, on T cells of mothers and their children. Per that study: The donor cohort consisted of three healthy Caucasian mothers and their six children.

The clonotype comes from a boy aged 10-17 years in good health. Source material: blood.

CDR3 DNA sequence: TGTGCCAGCACCCCCCGGGAAGAGACCCAGTACTTC. This encodes CASTPREETQYF. This rearrangement joins TRBV2 to TRBJ2-5, with no clear D. Per germline, CDR1 SNHLY and CDR2 FYNNEI. The V and J ends lost 7 bases and 3 bases respectively, with 9 bases between them. This CDR3 has 12 amino acids.